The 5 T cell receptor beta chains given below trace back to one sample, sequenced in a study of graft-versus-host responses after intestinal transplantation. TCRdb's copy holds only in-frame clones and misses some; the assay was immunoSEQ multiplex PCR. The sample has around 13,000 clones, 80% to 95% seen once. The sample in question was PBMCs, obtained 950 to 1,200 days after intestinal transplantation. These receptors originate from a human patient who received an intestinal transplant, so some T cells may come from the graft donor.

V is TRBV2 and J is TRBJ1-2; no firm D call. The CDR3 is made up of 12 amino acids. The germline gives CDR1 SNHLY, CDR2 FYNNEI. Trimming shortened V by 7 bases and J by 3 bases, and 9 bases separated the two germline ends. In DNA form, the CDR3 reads TGTGCCAGCACGGATCGGGACTATGGCTACACCTTC. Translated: CASTDRDYGYTF.

The CDR3 bases are TGTGCCAGCAGCTTAGCACGGGGTTTATACGAGCAGTACTTC. This encodes CASSLARGLYEQYF. The J gene is TRBJ2-7, the V gene TRBV7-9; D is perhaps TRBD2 (5 bases). The CDR3 contains 14 residues. V lost 0 bases and J 4 bases, leaving 10 bases between the germline ends. CDR1 is SEHNR and CDR2 is FQNEAQ in the germline V gene (reference sequence).

Here the CDR3 DNA reads TGCGCCAGCAGCCAACCAACAGGGGCCGCCGGGGCTTTCTTT. Translation: CASSQPTGAAGAFF. This chain uses TRBV4-1 with TRBJ1-1, with 7 bases aligning to TRBD1. Trimming removed 2 bases from V and 11 bases from J; junction bases left unmatched: 11. The length of the CDR3 is 14 residues. Germline CDR1 is MGHRA and CDR2 is YSYEKL.

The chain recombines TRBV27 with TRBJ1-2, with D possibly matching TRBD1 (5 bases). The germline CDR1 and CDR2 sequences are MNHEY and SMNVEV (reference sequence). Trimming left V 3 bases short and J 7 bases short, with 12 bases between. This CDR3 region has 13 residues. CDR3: CASSLGGSPGYTF. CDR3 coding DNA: TGTGCCAGCAGTTTGGGGGGAAGTCCTGGCTACACCTTC.

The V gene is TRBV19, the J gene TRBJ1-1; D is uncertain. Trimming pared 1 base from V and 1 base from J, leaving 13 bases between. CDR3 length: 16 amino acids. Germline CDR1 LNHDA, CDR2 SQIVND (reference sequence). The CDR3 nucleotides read TGTGCCAGTAGTATAGGTGTTTGGACGGGGAACACTGAAGCTTTCTTT. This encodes CASSIGVWTGNTEAFF.